This T cell receptor beta chain stems from a study of blood T cell repertoires in COVID-19. Turning to the study itself: T cells, B-cell-depleted T cells, or PBMCs provided the cDNA or gDNA that served as material.

The V end lost 3 bases, the J end lost 7 bases, and 5 bases lay between the germline ends. Germline loops: CDR1 SGHTA, CDR2 FQGNSA. The CDR3 contains 11 residues. Here immunoSEQ multiplex PCR was the method, and the copy in TCRdb shows in-frame clones only, minus some. Seen here are about 87,000 clones, 75% to 90% observed once, and the top ten hold 5% to 6.5%. Material for sequencing was peripheral blood. This sequence joins TRBV7-2 and TRBJ2-3; D is unclear. The receptor was derived from a woman aged 80 or over with active COVID-19. CDR3 sequence: CASSLSYTQYF. The CDR3 bases are TGTGCCAGCAGCTTGTCTTATACGCAGTATTTT.